Each of the 2 T cell receptor beta chains below was sequenced from the same sample in a study of T cells in Graves' hyperthyroidism and ophthalmopathy (dated by TCRdb to between 2019 and 2020). The library came from multiplex PCR. The sample was run on an Illumina HiSeq 2000. Amplification of TCR beta CDR3 regions was carried out from RNA transcripts. A first-round RT-PCR of the TCR CDR3 used the HTBI primer set with the Qiagen OneStep RT-PCR kit. TCRdb's own reprocessing of the public reads used fastp at Q25 and MiXCR and kept productive beta chains. Each entry is one CDR3 protein sequence, shown with its most common DNA and genes. For this sample the table gives approximately 870,000 distinct CDR3 sequences, of which 35% to 45% were detected only once. The top ten hold 8.9% of the sample. The source material was blood. The origin of the receptors is a man aged 18 to 30 with Graves' hyperthyroidism.

There are many counts of this clonotype. The chain employs TRBV20-1 and TRBJ2-7; D is unclear. V gave up 5 bases and J gave up 2 bases, with 16 bases separating them. This CDR3 has 14 residues. Germline lookup yields CDR1 DFQATT and CDR2 SNEGSKA (reference sequence). The CDR3 DNA follows: TGCAGTGCTCAAGAAGCGACGCGACCCTACGAGCAGTACTTC. Protein sequence: CSAQEATRPYEQYF.

The V gene is TRBV12-3 or TRBV12-4, the J gene TRBJ1-1, with D maybe TRBD1 (5 bases). This CDR3 has 14 amino acids. Trimming took 6 bases from V and 2 from J, leaving 13 bases between them. The CDR3 reads CASSRGRTNTEAFF. The CDR3 DNA sequence: TGTGCCAGCAGCCGGGGACGAACAAACACTGAAGCTTTCTTT.